The rows below give T cell receptor beta chains drawn from one sample of a study of human T cells and chemical hapten exposure. TCRdb ran MiXCR on the RACE reads and lists one entry per CDR3 protein. The sample lists around 95,000 distinct CDR3 sequences, 9.5% to 14% occurring once. The sample consisted of whole blood, taken in connection with sensitization to the hapten diphenylcyclopropenone (DPC). These TCRs come from a woman aged 55-70 years with alopecia areata. Some clones in this sample may be carry-over from other donors' samples. Both conserved end residues are part of each CDR3. D genes are given only for firm matches. The size entry is marked missing in some rows and otherwise reads once, few, many or a size class.

DNA: TGTGCCAGCAGCTTAAAGGGGGGCAGCCTCACAGATACGCAGTATTTT
CDR3: CASSLKGGSLTDTQYF
J: TRBJ2-3
D: .
V: TRBV7-3
size: .

DNA: TGTGCCAGCAGCTTAGGGCAGCCTGGGGAAAAACTGTTTTTT
CDR3: CASSLGQPGEKLFF
J: TRBJ1-4
D: .
V: TRBV7-2
size: .

DNA: TGTGCCAGCAGCAATCTTGGACAGGGCAATCAGCCCCAGCATTTT
CDR3: CASSNLGQGNQPQHF
J: TRBJ1-5
D: .
V: TRBV21-1
size: many

DNA: TGCGCCAGCAGCTTGGCTGCGCTCGCGAGCGGCCCAAACGAGCAGTACTTC
CDR3: CASSLAALASGPNEQYF
J: TRBJ2-7
D: .
V: TRBV5-1
size: many

DNA: TGTGCCTGGACTAGCACAGATACGCAGTATTTT
CDR3: CAWTSTDTQYF
J: TRBJ2-3
D: .
V: TRBV30
size: few

DNA: TGTGCCAGCAGTCCCTACGACAGGGGAGGTGGTTCACCCCTCCACTTT
CDR3: CASSPYDRGGGSPLHF
J: TRBJ1-6
D: TRBD1
V: TRBV27
size: many

DNA: TGTGCCAGCAGACTCACTGGCGGGGGAGCTGGCTACACCTTC
CDR3: CASRLTGGGAGYTF
J: TRBJ1-2
D: .
V: TRBV6-5
size: .

DNA: TGTGCCAGCAGTTTCTCCAGGGCGAATTCACCCCTCCACTTT
CDR3: CASSFSRANSPLHF
J: TRBJ1-6
D: .
V: TRBV27
size: few

DNA: TGTGCCAACAGTTTCCCGGGACAGGGGGTCTACGAGCAGTACTTC
CDR3: CANSFPGQGVYEQYF
J: TRBJ2-7
D: TRBD1
V: TRBV12-3/TRBV12-4
size: .

DNA: TGCGCCAGCAGCCCACTTAGTATGGCGTCGGAGACCCAGTACTTC
CDR3: CASSPLSMASETQYF
J: TRBJ2-5
D: .
V: TRBV5-1
size: many

DNA: TGTGCCAGCAGTGAAGCACGGGCAGGGACATACTTC
CDR3: CASSEARAGTYF
J: TRBJ2-5
D: .
V: TRBV6-1
size: few

DNA: TGTGCCAGCAGTTACGCGCGCTCGTGGCAGGCCAACTACGAGCAGTACTTC
CDR3: CASSYARSWQANYEQYF
J: TRBJ2-7
D: .
V: TRBV6-2/TRBV6-3
size: .

DNA: TGCAGCGTTGAAGCGGTCATCGGTGAGCAGTTCTTC
CDR3: CSVEAVIGEQFF
J: TRBJ2-1
D: .
V: TRBV29-1
size: many

DNA: TGTGCCAGCAGCGTCCAGGTAGTAGACACCGGGGAGCTGTTTTTT
CDR3: CASSVQVVDTGELFF
J: TRBJ2-2
D: .
V: TRBV9
size: many

DNA: TGCGCCAGCAGCTTGGTTGGACAGATTCACTATGGCTACACCTTC
CDR3: CASSLVGQIHYGYTF
J: TRBJ1-2
D: .
V: TRBV5-1
size: many

DNA: TGTGCCAGTAGTGATTTTACCGGTAGTGGCAATCAGCCCCAGCATTTT
CDR3: CASSDFTGSGNQPQHF
J: TRBJ1-5
D: .
V: TRBV19
size: .

DNA: TGTGCCAGCTCACCAAGGAGACAGGGTAACACTGAAGCTTTCTTT
CDR3: CASSPRRQGNTEAFF
J: TRBJ1-1
D: TRBD1
V: TRBV18
size: many

DNA: TGTGCCAGCAGCCAAGTAGCGGGGGGTTTTGTGGAGCAGTACTTC
CDR3: CASSQVAGGFVEQYF
J: TRBJ2-7
D: TRBD2
V: TRBV3-1
size: many

DNA: TGCGCCAGCAGGAAAACGGGACAGCTGAACACTGAAGCTTTCTTT
CDR3: CASRKTGQLNTEAFF
J: TRBJ1-1
D: TRBD1
V: TRBV10-2
size: many

DNA: TGTGCCAGCAGCTTAACGGGGGCAGCAATTGAGCAGTTCTTC
CDR3: CASSLTGAAIEQFF
J: TRBJ2-1
D: .
V: TRBV7-3
size: .

DNA: TGCGCCAGCAGCCCCCAGGCGGCGAGCTCCTACAATGAGCAGTTCTTC
CDR3: CASSPQAASSYNEQFF
J: TRBJ2-1
D: .
V: TRBV4-1
size: few

DNA: TGTGCCAGCTCATCCACAGACACTACGAACACTGAAGCTTTCTTT
CDR3: CASSSTDTTNTEAFF
J: TRBJ1-1
D: .
V: TRBV18
size: few

DNA: TGTGCCAGCAGCGAATACTACGAGCAGTACTTC
CDR3: CASSEYYEQYF
J: TRBJ2-7
D: .
V: TRBV7-9
size: many

DNA: TGTGCCAGCAGCCACGTCGTTGTGAACACTGAAGCTTTCTTT
CDR3: CASSHVVVNTEAFF
J: TRBJ1-1
D: .
V: TRBV14
size: few

DNA: TGTGCCAGCAGTTATTGGGGCAACACCCAAGAGACCCAGTACTTC
CDR3: CASSYWGNTQETQYF
J: TRBJ2-5
D: .
V: TRBV6-5
size: many

DNA: TGTGCCAGCAGAGCCAGGGATTCGGACACTGAAGCTTTCTTT
CDR3: CASRARDSDTEAFF
J: TRBJ1-1
D: .
V: TRBV2
size: .

DNA: TGCAGCGTTGCAGGGGGCAGCGGCGAGCAGTACTTC
CDR3: CSVAGGSGEQYF
J: TRBJ2-7
D: TRBD1
V: TRBV29-1
size: .

DNA: TGTGCCAGCAGTGATGTAGCGGGGGTGAATACGCAGTATTTT
CDR3: CASSDVAGVNTQYF
J: TRBJ2-3
D: TRBD2
V: TRBV2
size: many

DNA: TGTGCCAGCAGTCCAGGGGCCCCTGAAGCTTTCTTT
CDR3: CASSPGAPEAFF
J: TRBJ1-1
D: .
V: TRBV6-5
size: .

DNA: TGTGCCACCAGTGATGGACAGGGGTTCACCGGGGAGCTGTTTTTT
CDR3: CATSDGQGFTGELFF
J: TRBJ2-2
D: TRBD1
V: TRBV24-1
size: few

DNA: TGTGCCAGCAGACTAGCGGGGGTCTACGAGCAGTACTTC
CDR3: CASRLAGVYEQYF
J: TRBJ2-7
D: TRBD2
V: TRBV6-5
size: .

DNA: TGCGCCAGCAGCGCGGCGGGTGGCAGTTACAATGAGCAGTTCTTC
CDR3: CASSAAGGSYNEQFF
J: TRBJ2-1
D: .
V: TRBV5-1
size: .

DNA: TGTGCCAGCAGCGTGCCAACGGGACTAGCGGGATACAATGAGCAGTTCTTC
CDR3: CASSVPTGLAGYNEQFF
J: TRBJ2-1
D: TRBD2
V: TRBV7-9
size: many

DNA: TGTGCCATCAGTCCCGGGACAGGGAGCGGCGACGAGCAGTACTTC
CDR3: CAISPGTGSGDEQYF
J: TRBJ2-7
D: TRBD1
V: TRBV10-3
size: .

DNA: TGTGCCAGCTCACCACGCGAGGGTAGCAATCAGCCCCAGCATTTT
CDR3: CASSPREGSNQPQHF
J: TRBJ1-5
D: .
V: TRBV18
size: .

DNA: TGCAGCGTTGATGGTTCGGGGTTGAACTATGGCTACACCTTC
CDR3: CSVDGSGLNYGYTF
J: TRBJ1-2
D: .
V: TRBV29-1
size: few

DNA: TGTGCCAGCAGTCGGACAGGTCCCTACAATGAGCAGTTCTTC
CDR3: CASSRTGPYNEQFF
J: TRBJ2-1
D: TRBD1
V: TRBV6-5
size: few

DNA: TGTGCCAGCAGCCAAGACAGTTTAGCTTTCTTT
CDR3: CASSQDSLAFF
J: TRBJ1-1
D: .
V: TRBV7-9
size: many

DNA: TGTGCCAGCAGCTTACCTTCATATGGGGGCATCAATCAGCCCCAGCATTTT
CDR3: CASSLPSYGGINQPQHF
J: TRBJ1-5
D: .
V: TRBV7-9
size: many

DNA: TGTGCCAGCAGTGGCACAGGGGGCCCCACCGGGGAGCTGTTTTTT
CDR3: CASSGTGGPTGELFF
J: TRBJ2-2
D: TRBD1
V: TRBV2
size: .

DNA: TGTGCCAGCAGCCTGGGACAGGGAGGCGGGGAGCTGTTTTTT
CDR3: CASSLGQGGGELFF
J: TRBJ2-2
D: TRBD1
V: TRBV7-8
size: many

DNA: TGCGCCAGCAGCCCTGATCTCAACACAGATACGCAGTATTTT
CDR3: CASSPDLNTDTQYF
J: TRBJ2-3
D: .
V: TRBV4-1
size: many

DNA: TGTGCCAGCAGCCGCTTTATGTATAGTGAGCAGTACTTC
CDR3: CASSRFMYSEQYF
J: TRBJ2-7
D: .
V: TRBV14
size: many

DNA: TGTGCCAGCAGCCCATTACCGGGACTGTCAAACACCGGGGAGCTGTTTTTT
CDR3: CASSPLPGLSNTGELFF
J: TRBJ2-2
D: .
V: TRBV4-2
size: many

DNA: TGCAGCGTTTCGGGGGATTCACCCCTCCACTTT
CDR3: CSVSGDSPLHF
J: TRBJ1-6
D: .
V: TRBV29-1
size: many

DNA: TGTGCCAGCAGTTTAACGAGGAAGGACACTGAAGCTTTCTTT
CDR3: CASSLTRKDTEAFF
J: TRBJ1-1
D: .
V: TRBV12-3/TRBV12-4
size: many

DNA: TGTGCCAGCAGGTTTACTAGCACAGATACGCAGTATTTT
CDR3: CASRFTSTDTQYF
J: TRBJ2-3
D: .
V: TRBV6-6
size: many

DNA: TGTGCCAGCGGGACATCCTATAGCACAGATACGCAGTATTTT
CDR3: CASGTSYSTDTQYF
J: TRBJ2-3
D: .
V: TRBV2
size: few

DNA: TGTGCCAGCAGCAGATCAACCCTCGCCTACGAGCAGTACTTC
CDR3: CASSRSTLAYEQYF
J: TRBJ2-7
D: .
V: TRBV27
size: .

DNA: TGTGCCAGCAGTGTCATGACTAACTCAGATACGCAGTATTTT
CDR3: CASSVMTNSDTQYF
J: TRBJ2-3
D: .
V: TRBV6-4
size: many

DNA: TGTGCCAGTAGTACCACGGGACTAGCGGGTAATGAGCAGTTCTTC
CDR3: CASSTTGLAGNEQFF
J: TRBJ2-1
D: TRBD2
V: TRBV19
size: few

DNA: TGTGCCAGCAGGAGGGGGCGCGACACTGAAGCTTTCTTT
CDR3: CASRRGRDTEAFF
J: TRBJ1-1
D: TRBD1
V: TRBV12-3/TRBV12-4
size: many

DNA: TGTGCCAGCAGCCCCCGGGGAGGGGGGCAAGATACGCAGTATTTT
CDR3: CASSPRGGGQDTQYF
J: TRBJ2-3
D: .
V: TRBV9
size: many

DNA: TGTGCCAGCTCGCGGGGTACGACCTACGAGCAGTACTTC
CDR3: CASSRGTTYEQYF
J: TRBJ2-7
D: .
V: TRBV6-5
size: many

DNA: TGTGCCAGCATCCCGACGGATATGAACACTGAAGCTTTCTTT
CDR3: CASIPTDMNTEAFF
J: TRBJ1-1
D: .
V: TRBV2
size: many

DNA: TGTGCCAGCAGTTTACTGGGCCCGAGCACCGGGGAGCTGTTTTTT
CDR3: CASSLLGPSTGELFF
J: TRBJ2-2
D: .
V: TRBV12-3/TRBV12-4
size: .